These 32 T cell receptor beta chains were all obtained from the same sample, sequenced in a study of blood T cell repertoires in COVID-19. TCRdb keeps only in-frame clones here, not all; method: immunoSEQ multiplex PCR. Of 450,000 or so clones in the sample, over 85% were seen once. Sequencing input: peripheral blood. These receptors originate from a man aged 18 to 30 with COVID-19, enrolled during active disease.

The chain has TRBV19 and TRBJ2-7, with 7 bases aligning to TRBD1. The CDR3 has 15 amino acids. The V gene's germline CDR1 is LNHDA and CDR2 SQIVND (reference sequence). J gave up 5 bases and V 3 bases, and 10 bases lay outside the gene matches. CDR3 region: CASSIPQTGLDEQYF. CDR3 nucleotides: TGTGCCAGTAGTATCCCCCAGACAGGGTTGGACGAGCAGTACTTC.

The V and J genes are TRBV6-6 and TRBJ1-2; the match to TRBD1 covers 10 bases. Losses at the gene ends were 6 bases for V and 7 bases for J; bases not matched to a gene: 8. CDR1 is MNHNY, CDR2 SVGAGI, per germline (reference sequence). The CDR3 contains 14 residues. Here the CDR3 reads CASRGDRGLSGYTF. The CDR3 nucleotides are TGTGCCAGCAGGGGGGACAGGGGCCTCTCTGGCTACACCTTC.

CDR3 protein: CASSTGTSGRLSNEQFF. CDR3 nucleotides: TGCGCCAGCAGCACAGGGACTAGCGGGAGGCTGAGCAATGAGCAGTTCTTC. The rearrangement links TRBV5-1 to TRBJ2-1; 15 bases are a match to TRBD2. The CDR3 runs to 17 residues. Trimming removed 4 bases from V and 6 bases from J; junction bases left unmatched: 8. Germline V gene lookup returns CDR1 SGHRS and CDR2 YFSETQ.

The V call is TRBV12-5, the J call TRBJ2-1, with D tentatively TRBD1 (6 bases). The CDR3 is made up of 15 amino acids. The V gene's germline CDR1 is LGHNT and CDR2 FRNRAP. V was shortened by 2 bases and J by 9 bases, with 17 bases between the two germline ends. The DNA for the CDR3 is TGTGCTAGTGGTTTGCCTCCGGGACAAGGAGGTGAGCAGTTCTTC. Translation: CASGLPPGQGGEQFF.

This clone is a singleton in its sample. This sequence joins TRBV5-3 and TRBJ2-5; a weak D match, TRBD2 (6 bases). TRBV5-3 is assigned to the ORF class and has an uncertain function. CDR3 length: 14 amino acids. V lost 0 bases to trimming and J lost 1 base, with 7 bases between them. The CDR3 DNA reads TGTGCCAGAAGCTTGGGGGACTTCCAAGAGACCCAGTACTTC. Protein sequence: CARSLGDFQETQYF.

This chain's CDR3 is CASSPRGGALTDTQYF. The CDR3 nucleotides read TGTGCCAGCAGCCCCCGGGGGGGGGCCCTCACAGATACGCAGTATTTT. The J gene is TRBJ2-3, the V gene TRBV7-9; 8 nucleotides match TRBD2. The CDR3 covers 16 residues. The germline gives CDR1 SEHNR, CDR2 FQNEAQ (reference sequence). Unmatched junction bases numbered 9, after V lost 5 bases and J lost 2 bases. The variable domain in full, completed from reference TRBV7-9 and TRBJ2-3, reads DTGVSQNPRHKITKRGQNVTFRCDPISEHNRLYWYRQTLGQGPEFLTYFQNEAQLEKSRLLSDRFSAERPKGSFSTLEIQRTEQGDSAMYLCASSPRGGALTDTQYFGPGTRLTVL.

This chain connects TRBV5-1 to TRBJ1-2; D is unresolved. The ends were cut back, 0 bases at V and 3 bases at J, with 9 bases in the middle. Germline loops: CDR1 SGHRS, CDR2 YFSETQ. The CDR3 consists of 14 residues. CDR3 nucleotide sequence: TGCGCCAGCAGCTTGGCCCAGCAGGACTATGGCTACACCTTC. This encodes CASSLAQQDYGYTF.

The J gene is TRBJ2-5, the V gene TRBV7-9, with a tentative D call TRBD2 (6 bases). Germline V CDR1 and CDR2: SEHNR, FQNEAQ (reference sequence). Between the trimmed V and J ends, which lost 3 bases and 4 bases, there was a span of 21 bases. The CDR3 contains 17 residues. CDR3 sequence: CASSFPDGRGRRETQYF. In DNA, the CDR3 is TGTGCCAGCAGCTTCCCCGATGGTCGAGGGAGGAGAGAGACCCAGTACTTC.

This sequence joins TRBV7-8 and TRBJ2-2, with D maybe TRBD2 (6 bases). V lost 3 bases, J lost 7 bases, and 18 bases lay in between. The germline gives CDR1 SGHVS, CDR2 FQNEAQ. This CDR3 is 16 amino acids long. The DNA of the CDR3 is TGTGCCAGCAGCTTGTACGGGAGCAGTTCGGACGGGGAGCTGTTTTTT. Its protein is CASSLYGSSSDGELFF.

This rearrangement joins TRBV7-9 to TRBJ2-5; TRBD2 agrees at 10 bases. This CDR3 is built from 16 residues. Germline V gives CDR1 SEHNR, CDR2 FQNEAQ (reference sequence). Trimming cost V 2 bases and J 5 bases; bases outside gene matches: 8. The CDR3 loop is CASSLQSGGGMETQYF. As DNA, the CDR3 is TGTGCCAGCAGCTTACAAAGCGGGGGGGGCATGGAGACCCAGTACTTC.

This clone appeared a single time. The rearrangement links TRBV5-1 to TRBJ2-1; 7 bases are a match to TRBD2. The CDR3 extends over 14 amino acids. The V segment lost 0 bases and the J segment 8 bases; nucleotides outside the gene matches: 5. From germline, CDR1 is SGHRS and CDR2 YFSETQ. DNA of the CDR3: TGCGCCAGCAGCTTGGAGACTAGCATTGATGAGCAGTTCTTC. This gives the protein CASSLETSIDEQFF.

This chain uses TRBV19 with TRBJ2-1, with TRBD2 matching 9 bases. CDR3 size: 18 residues. Germline lookup yields CDR1 LNHDA and CDR2 SQIVND (reference sequence). The V gene end was trimmed by 8 bases and the J gene end by 9 bases; junction bases not matched to a gene: 23. For the CDR3, the DNA is TGTGCCAGTGGCTCCCTGGGACGGCTAGCGGGACGAGCCGGTGAGCAGTTCTTC. It specifies CASGSLGRLAGRAGEQFF.

This chain joins TRBV18 and TRBJ2-7; a weak D match, TRBD1 (6 bases). Germline assignment: CDR1 KGHSH and CDR2 LQKENI. There are 14 residues in the CDR3. V was clipped by 2 bases and J by 3 bases, with 11 bases between them. CDR3 in DNA: TGTGCCAGCTCACCATCCGGACAGAACTACGAGCAGTACTTC. Its protein is CASSPSGQNYEQYF.

The rearrangement links TRBV27 to TRBJ2-7, with 14 bases fitting TRBD2. Germline CDR1 MNHEY, CDR2 SMNVEV (reference sequence). V gave up 2 bases and J gave up 4 bases; unmatched junction bases: 10. There are 18 residues in the CDR3. The CDR3 DNA reads as TGTGCCAGCAGTTTACGACTAGCGGGAGGGCCAGAAGCTTACGAGCAGTACTTC. This translates into CASSLRLAGGPEAYEQYF.

The J gene is TRBJ2-7, the V gene TRBV4-1, with 10 bases aligning to TRBD1. V was clipped by 4 bases and J by 3 bases; unmatched bases: 6. The CDR3 is 15 amino acids. Germline CDR1 reads MGHRA; CDR2 reads YSYEKL. The chain's CDR3 is CASSPSTGGIYEQYF. CDR3 nucleotide sequence: TGCGCCAGCAGCCCCTCGACAGGGGGCATCTACGAGCAGTACTTC.

The chain combines TRBV5-1 with TRBJ2-7, with a weak D call TRBD2 (5 bases). Per germline, CDR1 SGHRS and CDR2 YFSETQ. Trimming cost V 1 base and J 5 bases, with 19 bases left between them. The CDR3 has 16 residues. CDR3 sequence: CASSLSGRYLRNEQYF. CDR3 DNA sequence: TGCGCCAGCAGCTTGAGCGGACGTTATCTCCGGAACGAGCAGTACTTC.

This clone occurred once. The chain uses TRBV18 and TRBJ2-5, with 8 bases lining up with TRBD1. Germline V lookup: CDR1 KGHSH, CDR2 LQKENI. Unmatched junction bases numbered 9, after V lost 4 bases and J lost 5 bases. The CDR3 has 15 amino acids. CDR3 DNA sequence: TGTGCCAGCTCACTCCGACAGGGGCTGAGGGAGACCCAGTACTTC. Amino acid sequence: CASSLRQGLRETQYF.

The rearrangement links TRBV5-6 to TRBJ1-2; 10 bases match TRBD1. The germline CDR1 and CDR2 sequences are SGHDT and YYEEEE. With V trimmed by 2 bases and J by 2 bases, 6 bases remained unmatched. The CDR3 runs to 16 residues. The CDR3 loop is CASSFKGGQGNYGYTF. The CDR3 region has the DNA TGTGCCAGCAGCTTTAAGGGGGGACAGGGGAACTATGGCTACACCTTC.

The chain uses TRBV6-5 and TRBJ2-3; 10 bases align to TRBD1. V shed 5 bases and J 7 bases; nucleotides not matched to a gene: 3. Per germline, CDR1 MNHEY and CDR2 SVGAGI. The CDR3 length is 13 residues. For the CDR3, the DNA is TGTGCCAGCAGTCGGGACAGGGGATATACGCAGTATTTT. Protein product: CASSRDRGYTQYF.

This clone was seen a handful of times. This sample also contains other DNA sequences that code for the same CDR3. CDR3 in amino acids: CASSLAGEQYF. CDR3 nucleotides: TGTGCCAGCAGCTTGGCGGGCGAGCAGTACTTC. This sequence joins TRBV5-4 and TRBJ2-7; D is unresolved. This CDR3 comprises 11 residues. CDR1 is SGHNT and CDR2 is YYREEE in the germline V gene (reference sequence). Trimming took off 0 bases at V and 6 bases at J, with 4 bases between the two ends.

The J gene is TRBJ2-3, the V gene TRBV5-1; the D is unclear. The V end lost 0 bases, the J end lost 6 bases, and 11 bases lay between the germline ends. The germline V gene has CDR1 SGHRS and CDR2 YFSETQ. The CDR3 loop spans 14 amino acids. The CDR3 nucleotides are TGCGCCAGCAGCTTGGCCGGAGCCTTGGATACGCAGTATTTT. Encoded protein: CASSLAGALDTQYF.

The chain is built from TRBV7-9 and TRBJ2-2, with D possibly being TRBD2 (5 bases). V lost 5 bases and J 4 bases, leaving 11 bases between the germline ends. Germline-derived CDR1 and CDR2 are SEHNR and FQNEAQ (reference sequence). The CDR3 has 14 amino acids. In DNA, the CDR3 is TGTGCCAGCAGCGACTACGCGGGCACCGGGGAGCTGTTTTTT. It is translated as CASSDYAGTGELFF.

The V and J genes are TRBV2 and TRBJ2-2; 7 bases are shared with TRBD2. V trimming: 4 bases; J trimming: 8 bases; junction bases outside the gene matches: 7. Per the germline V gene, CDR1 is SNHLY and CDR2 is FYNNEI. The CDR3 extends over 14 amino acids. The DNA of the CDR3 is TGTGCCAGCAGTGCGTTCGGGGGGAAAGGGGAGCTGTTTTTT. Residues: CASSAFGGKGELFF.

The rearrangement joins TRBV4-2 to TRBJ1-2; 9 bases map to TRBD1. The length of the CDR3 is 17 residues. The trim removed 4 bases at V and 4 bases at J, leaving 13 bases unmatched. Germline CDR1 reads LGHNA; CDR2 reads YNFKEQ. The DNA of the CDR3 is TGTGCCAGCAGCCCACCTCCTGGGACAGGGATTGGCTATGGCTACACCTTC. Translated: CASSPPPGTGIGYGYTF.

The genes are TRBV5-1 and TRBJ2-2; TRBD1 matches 9 bases. This CDR3 has 19 amino acids. Trimming took 1 base from V and 6 from J; bases not matched to a gene: 16. CDR1 is SGHRS, CDR2 YFSETQ, per germline. This CDR3 reads CASSLYSRDRVVFPGELFF. The CDR3 DNA sequence: TGCGCCAGCAGCTTGTATTCGAGGGACAGGGTAGTTTTTCCCGGGGAGCTGTTTTTT.

The chain carries TRBV18 and TRBJ1-6; 8 nucleotides agree with TRBD1. V gave up 1 base and J gave up 5 bases; unmatched junction bases: 1. The CDR3 loop spans 15 amino acids. CDR1 KGHSH and CDR2 LQKENI come from the germline V gene. In DNA, the CDR3 is TGTGCCAGCTCACCACTGGGACAGGATAATTCACCCCTCCACTTT. It yields the protein CASSPLGQDNSPLHF.

The CDR3 reads CASGTGQTFSYEQYF. CDR3 in DNA: TGTGCTAGTGGCACGGGACAGACTTTCTCCTACGAGCAGTACTTC. The J gene is TRBJ2-7, the V gene TRBV12-5, with TRBD1 identical over 7 bases. This CDR3 is built from 15 residues. Germline CDR1 and CDR2: LGHNT and FRNRAP. J gave up 0 bases and V 6 bases, and 8 bases lay outside the gene matches.

The gene calls are TRBV2 and TRBJ1-1; maybe TRBD1 (6 bases). Trimming pared 7 bases from V and 0 bases from J, leaving 18 bases between. CDR1 and CDR2 from the germline V gene are SNHLY and FYNNEI. CDR3 length equals 16 residues. This CDR3 is CASTVEGDALNTEAFF. CDR3 in DNA: TGTGCCAGCACAGTAGAGGGGGACGCCTTGAACACTGAAGCTTTCTTT.

This sequence joins TRBV11-3 and TRBJ2-1; D perhaps matches TRBD1 (5 bases). Between the trimmed V and J ends, which lost 5 bases and 12 bases, there was a span of 23 bases. CDR1 is SGHNT and CDR2 is YENEEA in the germline V gene. The CDR3 length is 15 residues. CDR3 DNA: TGTGCCAGCAGCCCTCCCCCGCCCCGACAGCCAATGCAGTTCTTC. This encodes CASSPPPPRQPMQFF.

The chain employs TRBV6-5 and TRBJ1-4; 10 bases align to TRBD1. This CDR3 region has 14 residues. Germline V gives CDR1 MNHEY, CDR2 SVGAGI. V shed 7 bases and J 13 bases; nucleotides not matched to a gene: 12. In DNA form, the CDR3 reads TGTGCCAGCACCGAGGGACAGGGGAGGGCTCGACTGTTTTTT. This translates into CASTEGQGRARLFF.

The V gene is TRBV19, the J gene TRBJ2-3, with TRBD2 identical over 7 bases. Trimming removed 0 bases from V and 6 bases from J; junction bases left unmatched: 9. The CDR3 covers 16 residues. The germline CDR1 and CDR2 sequences are LNHDA and SQIVND (reference sequence). The CDR3 nucleotides read TGTGCCAGTAGTATAGAGACGGGAGGTGCCTGGGATACGCAGTATTTT. This sequence encodes CASSIETGGAWDTQYF.

V gene TRBV12-3 or TRBV12-4 combines with J gene TRBJ1-2, with 7 bases matching TRBD1. CDR3 size: 13 residues. V was clipped by 5 bases and J by 5 bases; unmatched bases: 5. CDR3 protein: CASSHQGDYGYTF. The DNA for the CDR3 is TGTGCCAGCAGTCACCAGGGGGATTATGGCTACACCTTC.